Listed below are T cell receptor beta chains from one sample, sequenced in a study of cytomegalovirus exposure and HLA in healthy donors. Sequencing was performed with immunoSEQ multiplex PCR; in TCRdb, only in-frame clones are kept and a portion is missing. The table has hundreds of thousands of clones, about 72% seen once. Sequenced: PBMCs. Receptor source: a male donor in good health and CMV-seronegative. Both conserved end residues are part of each CDR3. The D gene is left open where the match is weak.

>TRBJ2-1|TRBV28|TRBD1
TGTGCCAGCAGGATAGGACAGGGTTTTCGTGAGCAGTTCTTC
CASRIGQGFREQFF
>TRBJ2-5|TRBV19|.
TGTGCCAGTAGTCTTCAAGGAGCGTACCAAGAGACCCAGTACTTC
CASSLQGAYQETQYF
>TRBJ2-7|TRBV7-9|TRBD2
TGTGCCAGCAGCCCCAGGACTAGCGGGATGAAACCCCCCTGGGAGCAGTACTTC
CASSPRTSGMKPPWEQYF
>TRBJ1-3|TRBV6-1|.
TGTGCCAGCAGGGCCGATCCGTCTGGAAACACCATATATTTT
CASRADPSGNTIYF
>TRBJ1-2|TRBV20-1|.
TGCAGTGCGCGACAGAGTGGCTACACCTTC
CSARQSGYTF
>TRBJ2-2|TRBV28|TRBD1
TGTGCCAGCAAACAGGGGGGTGCCCGGGCCGGGGAGCTGTTTTTT
CASKQGGARAGELFF
>TRBJ2-5|TRBV19|TRBD1
TGTGCCAGTAGCCTCGAGGGCACAGGGGGTAGCCAAGAGACCCAGTACTTC
CASSLEGTGGSQETQYF
>TRBJ2-7|TRBV5-1|TRBD2
TGCGCCAGCAGCTTAGGACTAGCCCGCGATTACGGGCAGTACTTC
CASSLGLARDYGQYF
>TRBJ2-3|TRBV27|TRBD2
TGTGCCAGCAGTTTACTAGCGGGAGCCACAGATACGCAGTATTTT
CASSLLAGATDTQYF
>TRBJ2-3|TRBV28|.
TGTGCCAGCAGTGGAGGGATCCAGCCCGGAGATACGCAGTATTTT
CASSGGIQPGDTQYF
>TRBJ2-2|TRBV9|TRBD1
TGTGCCAGCAGCGGGACAGGGAATGTGGGGGAGCTGTTTTTT
CASSGTGNVGELFF
>TRBJ2-1|TRBV19|TRBD1
TGTGCCAGTATGGACAGGGGGCTGGAATCCTACAATGAGCAGTTCTTC
CASMDRGLESYNEQFF
>TRBJ1-5|TRBV10-3|.
TGTGCCATCAGTGATTCGGACAAGGGCCTAAATCAGCCCCAGCATTTT
CAISDSDKGLNQPQHF
>TRBJ2-4|TRBV19|TRBD2
TGTGCCAGTAGTATAGCGACTAGCGGGAGAACCAAAAACATTCAGTACTTC
CASSIATSGRTKNIQYF
>TRBJ2-3|TRBV19|.
TGTGCCAGTAGTCCATTAAGGCGGCAGGGAGGTAGCGGTAGCACAGATACGCAGTATTTT
CASSPLRRQGGSGSTDTQYF
>TRBJ2-2|TRBV29-1|TRBD1
TGCAGCGTCGAGTCAACAGGGGGATGGGTGTTTTTT
CSVESTGGWVFF